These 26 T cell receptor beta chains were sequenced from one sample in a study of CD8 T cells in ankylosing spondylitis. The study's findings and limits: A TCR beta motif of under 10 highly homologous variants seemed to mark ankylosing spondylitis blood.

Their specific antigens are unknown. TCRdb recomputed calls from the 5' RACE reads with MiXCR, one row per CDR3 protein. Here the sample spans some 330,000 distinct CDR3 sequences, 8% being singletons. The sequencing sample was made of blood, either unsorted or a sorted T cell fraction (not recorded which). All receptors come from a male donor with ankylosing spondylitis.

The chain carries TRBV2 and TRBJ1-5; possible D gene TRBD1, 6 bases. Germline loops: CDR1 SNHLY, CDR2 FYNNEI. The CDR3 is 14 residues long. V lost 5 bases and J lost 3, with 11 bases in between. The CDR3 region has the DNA TGTGCCAGCAGTCGGACAGTCCACAATCAGCCCCAGCATTTT. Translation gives CASSRTVHNQPQHF.

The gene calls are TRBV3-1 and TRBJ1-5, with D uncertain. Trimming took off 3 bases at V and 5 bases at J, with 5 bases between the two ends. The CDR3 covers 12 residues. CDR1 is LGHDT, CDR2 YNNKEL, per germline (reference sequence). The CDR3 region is CASSQLDQPQHF. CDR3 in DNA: TGTGCCAGCAGCCAGTTAGATCAGCCCCAGCATTTT.

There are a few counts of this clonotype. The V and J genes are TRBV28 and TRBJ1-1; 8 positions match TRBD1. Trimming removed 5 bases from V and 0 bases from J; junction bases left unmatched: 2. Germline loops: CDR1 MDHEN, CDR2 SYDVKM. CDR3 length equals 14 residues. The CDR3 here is CASSRTGMNTEAFF. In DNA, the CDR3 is TGTGCCAGCAGTAGGACAGGGATGAACACTGAAGCTTTCTTT. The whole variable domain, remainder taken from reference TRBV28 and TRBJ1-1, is DVKVTQSSRYLVKRTGEKVFLECVQDMDHENMFWYRQDPGLGLRLIYFSYDVKMKEKGDIPEGYSVSREKKERFSLILESASTNQTSMYLCASSRTGMNTEAFFGQGTRLTVV.

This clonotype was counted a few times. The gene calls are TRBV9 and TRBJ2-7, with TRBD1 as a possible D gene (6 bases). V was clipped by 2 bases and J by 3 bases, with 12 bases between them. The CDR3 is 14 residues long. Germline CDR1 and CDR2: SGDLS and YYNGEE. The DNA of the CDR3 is TGTGCCAGCAGCGTCCGGGACACCCTCTACGAGCAGTACTTC. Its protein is CASSVRDTLYEQYF.

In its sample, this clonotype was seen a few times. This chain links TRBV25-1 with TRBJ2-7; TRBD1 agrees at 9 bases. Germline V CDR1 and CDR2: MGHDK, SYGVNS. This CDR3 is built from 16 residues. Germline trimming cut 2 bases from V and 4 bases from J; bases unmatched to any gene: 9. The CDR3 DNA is TGTGCCAGCAGTGAAACCGGCGACAGGGGGGAGTACGAGCAGTACTTC. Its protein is CASSETGDRGEYEQYF.

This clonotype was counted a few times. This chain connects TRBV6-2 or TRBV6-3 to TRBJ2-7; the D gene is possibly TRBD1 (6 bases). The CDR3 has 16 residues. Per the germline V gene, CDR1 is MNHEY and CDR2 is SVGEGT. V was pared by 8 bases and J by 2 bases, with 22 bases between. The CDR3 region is CASCPEKGHSTYEQYF. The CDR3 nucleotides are TGTGCCAGCTGCCCCGAAAAGGGACACTCAACCTACGAGCAGTACTTC.

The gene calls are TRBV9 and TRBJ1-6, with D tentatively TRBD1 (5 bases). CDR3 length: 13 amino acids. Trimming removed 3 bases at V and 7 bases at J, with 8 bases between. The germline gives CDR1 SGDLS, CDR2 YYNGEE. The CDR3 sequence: CASSGGGNSPLHF. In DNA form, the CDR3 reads TGTGCCAGCAGCGGTGGGGGGAATTCACCCCTCCACTTT. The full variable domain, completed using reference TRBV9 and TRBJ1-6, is DSGVTQTPKHLITATGQRVTLRCSPRSGDLSVYWYQQSLDQGLQFLIQYYNGEERAKGNILERFSAQQFPDLHSELNLSSLELGDSALYFCASSGGGNSPLHFGNGTRLTVT.

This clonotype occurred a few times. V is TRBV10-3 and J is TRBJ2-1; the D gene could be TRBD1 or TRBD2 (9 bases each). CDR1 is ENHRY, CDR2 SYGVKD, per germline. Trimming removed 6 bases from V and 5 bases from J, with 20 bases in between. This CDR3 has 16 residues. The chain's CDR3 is CAIRPAGGQGHNEQFF. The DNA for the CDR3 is TGTGCCATCAGGCCAGCGGGGGGACAGGGTCACAATGAGCAGTTCTTC.

CDR3: CASSLVRPPAYEQYF. Written as DNA, the CDR3 is TGTGCCAGCAGCTTAGTCCGGCCCCCGGCCTACGAGCAGTACTTC. J is TRBJ2-7 and V is TRBV11-3; D uncertain. Germline CDR1 is SGHNT and CDR2 is YENEEA. Trimming stripped 1 base from V and 2 bases from J, with 12 bases between. CDR3 length: 15 amino acids.

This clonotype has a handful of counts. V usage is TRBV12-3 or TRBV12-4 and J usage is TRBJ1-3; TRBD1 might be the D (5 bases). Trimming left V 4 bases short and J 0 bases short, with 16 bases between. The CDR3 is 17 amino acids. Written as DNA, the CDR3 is TGTGCCAGCAGTTCAACAGGATACAGTAACTCTGGAAACACCATATATTTT. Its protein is CASSSTGYSNSGNTIYF.

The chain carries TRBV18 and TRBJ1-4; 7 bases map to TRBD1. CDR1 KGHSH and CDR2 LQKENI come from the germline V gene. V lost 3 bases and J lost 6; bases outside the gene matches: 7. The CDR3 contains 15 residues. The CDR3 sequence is CASSPRTGRDEKLFF. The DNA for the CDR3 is TGTGCCAGCTCACCCCGGACAGGTCGGGATGAAAAACTGTTTTTT. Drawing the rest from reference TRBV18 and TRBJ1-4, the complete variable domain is NAGVMQNPRHLVRRRGQEARLRCSPMKGHSHVYWYRQLPEEGLKFMVYLQKENIIDESGMPKERFSAEFPKEGPSILRIQQVVRGDSAAYFCASSPRTGRDEKLFFGSGTQLSVL.

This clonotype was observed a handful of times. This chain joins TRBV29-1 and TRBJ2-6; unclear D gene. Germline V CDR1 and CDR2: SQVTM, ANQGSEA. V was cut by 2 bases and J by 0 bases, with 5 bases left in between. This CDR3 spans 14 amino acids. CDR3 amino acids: CSVELSSGANVLTF. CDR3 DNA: TGCAGCGTTGAACTGAGCTCTGGGGCCAACGTCCTGACTTTC. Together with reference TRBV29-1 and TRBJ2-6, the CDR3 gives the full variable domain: SAVISQKPSRDICQRGTSLTIQCQVDSQVTMMFWYRQQPGQSLTLIATANQGSEATYESGFVIDKFPISRPNLTFSTLTVSNMSPEDSSIYLCSVELSSGANVLTFGAGSRLTVL.

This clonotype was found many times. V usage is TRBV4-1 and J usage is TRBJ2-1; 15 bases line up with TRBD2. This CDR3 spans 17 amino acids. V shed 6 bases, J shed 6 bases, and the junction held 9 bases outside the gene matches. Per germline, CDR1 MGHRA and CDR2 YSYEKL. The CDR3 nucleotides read TGCGCCAGCAGTCCAACCCGGACTAGCGGGAGGGTCAATGAGCAGTTCTTC. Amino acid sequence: CASSPTRTSGRVNEQFF.

DNA for the CDR3: TGTGCCAGCAGCCCCCCTAGCGGGAGGGCCGAAGTTGAGCAGTTCTTC. It codes for CASSPPSGRAEVEQFF. The V gene is TRBV7-6, the J gene TRBJ2-1, with 12 bases matching TRBD2. J was trimmed by 9 bases and V by 5 bases; bases with no gene match: 11. The CDR3 length is 16 residues. CDR1 is SGHVS, CDR2 FNYEAQ, per germline.

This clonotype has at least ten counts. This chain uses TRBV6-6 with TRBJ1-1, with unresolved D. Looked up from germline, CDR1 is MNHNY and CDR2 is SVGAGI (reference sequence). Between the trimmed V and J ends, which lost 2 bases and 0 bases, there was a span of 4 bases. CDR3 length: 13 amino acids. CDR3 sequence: CASSYPVNTEAFF. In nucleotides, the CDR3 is TGTGCCAGCAGTTACCCAGTGAACACTGAAGCTTTCTTT.

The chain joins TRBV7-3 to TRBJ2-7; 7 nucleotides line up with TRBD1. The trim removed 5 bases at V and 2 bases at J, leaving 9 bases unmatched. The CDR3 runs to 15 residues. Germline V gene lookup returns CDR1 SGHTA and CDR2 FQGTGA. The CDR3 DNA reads TGTGCCAGCAGCCAGATCCGGGACAGAGCCTACGAGCAGTACTTC. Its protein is CASSQIRDRAYEQYF.

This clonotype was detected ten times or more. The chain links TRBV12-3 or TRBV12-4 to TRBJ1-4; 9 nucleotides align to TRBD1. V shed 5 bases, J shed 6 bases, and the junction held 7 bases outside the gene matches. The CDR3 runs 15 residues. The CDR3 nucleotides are TGTGCCAGCAGTCACCGGACAGGGGCTGATGAAAAACTGTTTTTT. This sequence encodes CASSHRTGADEKLFF.

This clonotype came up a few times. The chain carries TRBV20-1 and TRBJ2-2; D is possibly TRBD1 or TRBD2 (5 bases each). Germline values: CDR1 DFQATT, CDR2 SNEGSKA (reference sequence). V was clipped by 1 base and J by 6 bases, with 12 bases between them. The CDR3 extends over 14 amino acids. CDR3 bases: TGCAGTGCTAGAGGGCGAGGGGCGCCCGGGGAGCTGTTTTTT. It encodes CSARGRGAPGELFF.

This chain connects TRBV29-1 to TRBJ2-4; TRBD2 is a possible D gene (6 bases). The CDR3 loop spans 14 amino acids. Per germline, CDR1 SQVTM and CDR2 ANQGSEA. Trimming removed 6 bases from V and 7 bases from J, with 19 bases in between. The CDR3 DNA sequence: TGCAGCGTGGGTACAGGTACTAGCAGGAACATTCAGTACTTC. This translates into CSVGTGTSRNIQYF. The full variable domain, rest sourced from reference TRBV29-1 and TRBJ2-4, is SAVISQKPSRDICQRGTSLTIQCQVDSQVTMMFWYRQQPGQSLTLIATANQGSEATYESGFVIDKFPISRPNLTFSTLTVSNMSPEDSSIYLCSVGTGTSRNIQYFGAGTRLSVL.

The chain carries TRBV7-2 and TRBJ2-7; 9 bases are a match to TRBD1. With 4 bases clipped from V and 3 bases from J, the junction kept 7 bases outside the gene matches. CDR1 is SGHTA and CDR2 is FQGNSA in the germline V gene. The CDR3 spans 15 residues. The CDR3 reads CASSSPGTGNYEQYF. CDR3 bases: TGTGCCAGCAGCTCCCCCGGGACAGGGAACTACGAGCAGTACTTC.

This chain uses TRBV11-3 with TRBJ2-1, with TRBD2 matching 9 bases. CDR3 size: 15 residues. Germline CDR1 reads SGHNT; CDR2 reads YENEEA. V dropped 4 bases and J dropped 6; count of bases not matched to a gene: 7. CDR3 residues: CASSYSGLALNEQFF. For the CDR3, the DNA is TGTGCCAGCAGCTACTCGGGACTAGCCCTCAATGAGCAGTTCTTC.

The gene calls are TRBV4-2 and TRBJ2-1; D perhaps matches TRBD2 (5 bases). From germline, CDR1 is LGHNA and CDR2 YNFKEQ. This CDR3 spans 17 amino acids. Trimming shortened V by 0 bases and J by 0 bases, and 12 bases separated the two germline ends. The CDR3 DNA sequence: TGTGCCAGCAGCCAAGATGTAAGGAGGAGCTCCTACAATGAGCAGTTCTTC. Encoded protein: CASSQDVRRSSYNEQFF.

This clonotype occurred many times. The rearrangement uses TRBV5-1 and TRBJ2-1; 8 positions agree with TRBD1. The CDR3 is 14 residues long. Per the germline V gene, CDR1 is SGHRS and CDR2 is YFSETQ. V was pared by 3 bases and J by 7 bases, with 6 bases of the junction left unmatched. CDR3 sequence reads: CASSSSTGVNEQFF. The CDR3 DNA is TGCGCCAGCAGCTCGTCGACAGGGGTGAATGAGCAGTTCTTC. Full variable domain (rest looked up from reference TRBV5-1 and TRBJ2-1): KAGVTQTPRYLIKTRGQQVTLSCSPISGHRSVSWYQQTPGQGLQFLFEYFSETQRNKGNFPGRFSGRQFSNSRSEMNVSTLELGDSALYLCASSSSTGVNEQFFGPGTRLTVL.

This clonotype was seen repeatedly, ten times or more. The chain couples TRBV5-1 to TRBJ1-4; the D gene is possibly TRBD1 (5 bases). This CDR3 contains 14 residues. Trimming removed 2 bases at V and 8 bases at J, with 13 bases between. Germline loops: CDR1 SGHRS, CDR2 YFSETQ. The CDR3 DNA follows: TGCGCCAGCAGCTTACAGGCCCCGGGAGAAAAACTGTTTTTT. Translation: CASSLQAPGEKLFF.

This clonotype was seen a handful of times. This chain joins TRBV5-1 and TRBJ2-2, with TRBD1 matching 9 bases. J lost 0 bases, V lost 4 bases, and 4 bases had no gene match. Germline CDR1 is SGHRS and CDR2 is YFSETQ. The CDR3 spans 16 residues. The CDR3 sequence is CASSHDRGANTGELFF. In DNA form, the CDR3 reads TGCGCCAGCAGCCATGACAGGGGGGCGAACACCGGGGAGCTGTTTTTT.

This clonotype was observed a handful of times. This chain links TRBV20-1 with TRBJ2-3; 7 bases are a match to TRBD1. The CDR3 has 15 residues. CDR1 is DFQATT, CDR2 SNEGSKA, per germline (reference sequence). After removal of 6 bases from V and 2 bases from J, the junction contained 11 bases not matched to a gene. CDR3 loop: CSASPSGQHTDTQYF. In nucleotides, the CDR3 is TGCAGTGCAAGCCCGTCGGGACAGCACACAGATACGCAGTATTTT.